This record concerns one TCR beta chain sequence. Its antigen is unknown. This sample is part of a study of T cell repertoires in cytomegalovirus infection. Across the whole study: Selection of CMV epitopes for the study included recently identified HLA-C-restricted and well-studied HLA-B-restricted ones.

The study's findings and limits: Summed public TCR beta family frequency identified CMV carriers bearing the relevant HLA.

The V gene's germline CDR1 is MNHEY and CDR2 SVGAGI. The CDR3 sequence is 15 residues long. The V end was cut by 2 bases, the J end by 1 base, with 11 bases between. TCRdb passed the reads through MiXCR, listing each CDR3 protein once. The sample yields hundreds of thousands of distinct CDR3 sequences, approximately 32% seen once. The chain uses TRBV6-5 and TRBJ1-1; no clear D. The starting material was cultured CD8+ T cells from PBMCs, obtained from culture after CMV antigen stimulation. The source is a human donor in good health (CMV status not recorded). Some clones in this sample may be carry-over from other donors' samples. The CDR3 DNA reads TGTGCCAGCAGTTACCAGCCGGGAGGGAACACTGAAGCTTTCTTT. Its translation: CASSYQPGGNTEAFF.